This T cell receptor beta chain was sequenced during a study of T cells in Graves' hyperthyroidism and ophthalmopathy (dated by TCRdb to about 2019). Regarding the complete study: Peripheral blood was sampled at the time of initial diagnosis, prior to any treatment. To identify distinguishing TCR V-J signatures, a discovery cohort of 90 to 100 patients was used, comprising roughly 45 with Graves' ophthalmopathy and about 59 with stable Graves' hyperthyroidism. Prospective prediction of ophthalmopathy was tested in an independent validation cohort consisting of some 20 hyperthyroidism patients and approximately 16 patients who later progressed to ophthalmopathy. The 80 to 100 discovery patients were randomly divided into training and test sets at a 7:3 ratio. The study also compared thyroid tissue and blood T-cell repertoires from several Graves' hyperthyroidism patients. Once sampling was done, hyperthyroidism patients were given methimazole at a starting dose of 30 mg daily, whereas ophthalmopathy patients were given high-dose intravenous methylprednisolone. TCR Vbeta CDR3 sequencing of 135 peripheral blood samples (43 ophthalmopathy, 75 hyperthyroidism and approximately 17 progressor patients) is reported in the paper. Overall study outcomes, separate from this receptor: Most expanded thyroid clonotypes (frequency above 0.001) were also found in blood, which suggests that blood repertoires may mirror thyroid immune responses. Sample size was not statistically predetermined, and investigators were not blinded to group allocation. A 13 V-J signature model separated ophthalmopathy from stable hyperthyroidism, with 87.88% sensitivity and approximately 81% specificity in cross-validation and 80%/75% in testing. In validation, the model predicted progression to ophthalmopathy a median of about 6 months before onset, with 65% to 71% sensitivity and 72.22% specificity.

TCR beta CDR3 regions were amplified from RNA transcripts. The first round of RT-PCR for the TCR CDR3 was performed with the HTBI primer set and the Qiagen OneStep RT-PCR kit. Libraries were constructed in a second round of multiplex PCR, after which size selection and purification were performed. The libraries were sequenced on an Illumina HiSeq2000 using paired-end 100 bp reads. The published analysis was carried out like this. SOAPnuke was used to process the raw data, throwing out any read that contained adapters or uncalled bases, had a mean Phred below 15, or lacked an exact constant-primer or identifier match. High-quality paired reads were merged using COPE v1.2.5, and each unique nucleotide sequence was defined as a clonotype. MiTCR v1.1 was used to align the clonotypes against IMGT TRBV, TRBD and TRBJ reference segments. Only V-J combinations with frequency above 0.0001, covering 99.2% of repertoires, were analysed. The TCS score was defined as F50 (clonal expansion) divided by E x V (chaos), with BLOSUM62-based TCRdist calculated between CDR3 peptides within each V-J. Welch's t-statistics and random forest reduced 500 to 650 V-J features to under 15, which were used in a naive Bayes classifier (R e1071). TCRdb redid the processing of the public reads, applying fastp at Q25 and MiXCR, and retained in-frame beta chains. Identical CDR3 protein sequences are pooled into one entry, listed with their most common genes and DNA. TCRdb's processing, not the authors' own work, is the source of the V and J calls. A total of approximately 350,000 distinct CDR3 sequences appear in this sample, 12% to 15% of them only once. Roughly 19% of the sample is taken by the ten largest.

This clonotype was seen many times. Which antigen it targets is not known. No base qualities exist here, and no much larger clone lies one base off it. In the ophthalmopathy patients, disease was moderately to severely active, with a Clinical Activity Score of 3 or more, a NOSPECS grade of 4 or more, and a duration of less than 3 months. Any patient with an uncontrolled infection, another autoimmune disease, pregnancy or lactation was excluded. Diagnoses were based on clinical symptoms, serum thyroxine and TRAb, thyroid ultrasound and orbital computed tomography. PBMCs were separated from around 9.1 ml of fresh peripheral blood using Ficoll-Paque density gradient centrifugation. Total RNA was extracted with Trizol reagent, and quality was checked on an Agilent 2100 Bioanalyzer. The V end loses 6 bases and the J end loses 1 base, and a stretch of 10 bases separates them. The CDR3 holds 13 amino acids from the cysteine to the phenylalanine. Kept here is only the CDR3 DNA, which spans 39 bases and is read in frame from base 1. CDR1 and CDR2 (MDHEN, SYDVKM) derive from the germline V gene.

The TCR originated in a woman aged 60-75 years with Graves' ophthalmopathy. The specimen was blood. This chain joins TRBV28 to TRBJ2-7; the D gene is possibly TRBD2, with 6 bases matching. The nucleotide sequence reads as follows: TGTGCCAGCAGGCTAGGGACTTCCTACGAGCAGTACTTC. Its protein reads: CASRLGTSYEQYF.